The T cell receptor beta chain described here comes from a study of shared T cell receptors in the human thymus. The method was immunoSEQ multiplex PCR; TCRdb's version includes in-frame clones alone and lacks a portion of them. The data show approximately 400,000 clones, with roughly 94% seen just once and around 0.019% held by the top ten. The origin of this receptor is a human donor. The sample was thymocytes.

CDR3 protein: CASSEASGGRTDTQYF. The CDR3 DNA sequence: TGCGCCAGCAGCGAGGCTAGCGGGGGACGAACAGATACGCAGTATTTT. The chain uses TRBV5-1 and TRBJ2-3, with TRBD2 identical over 10 bases. The germline CDR1 and CDR2 sequences are SGHRS and YFSETQ. This CDR3 is 16 amino acids long. V lost 4 bases, J lost 3 bases, and 8 bases stayed unmatched.